This TCR beta chain is drawn from a study of memory CD4+ T cells and cytomegalovirus serostatus. Findings and limits, study-wide: CMV serostatus prediction reached median AUC about 0.95, or 0.9 with US-trained model. About 40% of the roughly 160 known CMV-associated TCRbeta sequences appeared in CD4+ memory.

The sort gate was single viable CD3+CD4+CD8-CD45RO+ cells for memory CD4+ T cells. Remarks on this clone: What it binds is unknown.

Profiling relied on immunoSEQ multiplex PCR, and the TCRdb table lists in-frame clones only, not all of them. The table has about 82,000 clones, more than 70% seen once. The specimen sequenced was memory CD4+ T cells from blood. This clonotype was obtained from an adult in good health and CMV-seronegative.

The CDR3 DNA sequence: TGTGCCAGCAGCGTATTACCCTCCGCTGAAGCTTTCTTT. As protein: CASSVLPSAEAFF. This chain joins TRBV9 and TRBJ1-1; D is ambiguous. In germline, CDR1 is SGDLS, CDR2 YYNGEE. V shed 1 base and J shed 6 bases, with 10 bases lying between them. This CDR3 is built from 13 residues.